This T cell receptor (beta chain) was profiled in a study of CD8 T cells in Susac syndrome (dated by TCRdb to between 2017 and 2020). Regarding the research as a whole: Whether CD8+ T cell activation and differentiation in Susac syndrome was antigen driven was tested using repertoire sequencing.

High-throughput TCR beta sequencing profiled peripheral blood CD8+ and CD4+ T cells from healthy donors, Susac syndrome patients and multiple sclerosis patients. The healthy donors served as controls matched for age and sex. Bulk CD8+ and CD4+ T cells were purified by magnetic negative isolation, while CD8+ TEMRA cells were enriched using FACS. Blood was drawn into EDTA tubes, processed within 24 hours, and PBMCs were isolated by density gradient centrifugation. PBMCs destined for TCR sequencing were cryopreserved in liquid nitrogen and later thawed in a 37 °C water bath. The sorted or isolated CD4+, CD8+ and CD8+ TEMRA cells reached a purity of at least 90%. Points the paper makes about the study in general: The study acknowledged that relatively few individuals were included in the TCR sequencing and HLA analysis.

RNA was extracted using the RNeasy kit, and about 0.45 to 1 microgram was reverse transcribed with random hexamers. The immunoSEQ multiplex PCR assay, covering 54 Vbeta and 13 Jbeta segments, was used to amplify TCR beta CDR3 regions. Bias from PCR amplification was corrected by using a synthetic template baseline for primer optimization and for computational correction. Per the original workflow: Reads were annotated to V, D and J genes per IMGT and analyzed with immunoSEQ Analyzer, keeping only productive sequences. Clonality was computed as one minus Shannon entropy normalized by log2 of the number of productive unique sequences. Public and private clones were assessed among the 100 most prevalent clones of each patient and control. Clones were defined as Susac-specific if absent from the healthy and MS cohorts, from 900 to 1,200 published viral clones and from other ImmuneACCESS disease sequences. TCRdb reprocessed the public reads (quality trimming at Q25 with fastp, clone calling with MiXCR) and kept in-frame beta chains. One record per CDR3 amino acid sequence lists the most common genes and DNA. The V and J calls come from TCRdb's annotation, not from the publication. This sample comprises more than 150,000 distinct CDR3 sequences, around 96% of them detected only once. Jointly, the top ten make up around 0.15% of the sample.

Comment on this clonotype: Its antigen remains undetermined. No much larger clone is present one base from it, and per-base qualities are unavailable.

Sequences SGHNT (CDR1) and YYREEE (CDR2) are obtained from the germline V gene (reference sequence). Counted from cysteine to phenylalanine, this CDR3 has 16 amino acids. Only the CDR3 part of the read is kept: 48 bases, read in frame from the first base. V loses 3 bases at its end and J loses 4 bases; junction bases beyond the gene matches: 5. The chain couples TRBV5-4 to TRBJ2-5, with 14 bases in between that match TRBD2. The sample comprised CD4+ T cells from PBMCs. The receptor was isolated from a human donor in good health. In nucleotides, the sequence is TGTGCCAGCAGCTCCCGACTAGCGGGGGGGGGAGAGACCCAGTACTTC. Translated, this gives CASSSRLAGGGETQYF. Here the CDR3 is joined to the reference TRBV5-4 and TRBJ2-5 genes, and the full variable domain is: ETGVTQSPTHLIKTRGQQVTLRCSSQSGHNTVSWYQQALGQGPQFIFQYYREEENGRGNFPPRFSGLQFPNYSSELNVNALELDDSALYLCASSSRLAGGGETQYFGPGTRLLVL.